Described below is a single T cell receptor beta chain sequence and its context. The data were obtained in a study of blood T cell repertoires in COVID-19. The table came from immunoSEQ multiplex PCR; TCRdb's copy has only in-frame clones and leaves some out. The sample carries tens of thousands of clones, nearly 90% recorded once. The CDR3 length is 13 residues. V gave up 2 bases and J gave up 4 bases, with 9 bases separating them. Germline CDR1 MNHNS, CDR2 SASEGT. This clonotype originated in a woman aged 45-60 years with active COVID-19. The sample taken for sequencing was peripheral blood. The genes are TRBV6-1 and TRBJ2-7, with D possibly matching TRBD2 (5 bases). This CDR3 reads CASSERGYYEQYF. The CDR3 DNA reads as TGTGCCAGCAGTGAACGCGGGTATTACGAGCAGTACTTC.